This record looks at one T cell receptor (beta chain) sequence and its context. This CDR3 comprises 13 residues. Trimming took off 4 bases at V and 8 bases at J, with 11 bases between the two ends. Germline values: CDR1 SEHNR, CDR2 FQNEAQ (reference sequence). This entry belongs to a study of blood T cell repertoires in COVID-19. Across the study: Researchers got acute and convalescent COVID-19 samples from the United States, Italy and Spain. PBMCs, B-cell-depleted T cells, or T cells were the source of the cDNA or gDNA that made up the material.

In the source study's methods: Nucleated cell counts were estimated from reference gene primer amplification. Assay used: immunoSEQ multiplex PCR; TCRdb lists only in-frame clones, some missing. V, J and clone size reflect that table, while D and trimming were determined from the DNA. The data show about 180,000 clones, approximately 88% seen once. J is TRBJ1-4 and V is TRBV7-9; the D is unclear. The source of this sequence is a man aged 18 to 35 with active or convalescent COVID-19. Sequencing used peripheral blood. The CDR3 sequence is CASSSAGSEKLFF. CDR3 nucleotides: TGTGCCAGCAGCTCTGCGGGTAGCGAAAAACTGTTTTTT.